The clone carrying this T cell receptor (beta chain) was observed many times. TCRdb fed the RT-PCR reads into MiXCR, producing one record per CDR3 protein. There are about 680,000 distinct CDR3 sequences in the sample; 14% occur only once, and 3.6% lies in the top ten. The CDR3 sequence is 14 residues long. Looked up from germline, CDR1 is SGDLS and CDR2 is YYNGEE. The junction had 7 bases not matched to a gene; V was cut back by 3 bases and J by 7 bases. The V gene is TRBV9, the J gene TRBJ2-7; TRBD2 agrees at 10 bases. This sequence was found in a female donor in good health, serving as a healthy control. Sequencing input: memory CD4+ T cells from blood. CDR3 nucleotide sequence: TGTGCCAGCAGCGCTCTAGCGGGAGAGTGGGAGCAGTACTTC. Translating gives CASSALAGEWEQYF.